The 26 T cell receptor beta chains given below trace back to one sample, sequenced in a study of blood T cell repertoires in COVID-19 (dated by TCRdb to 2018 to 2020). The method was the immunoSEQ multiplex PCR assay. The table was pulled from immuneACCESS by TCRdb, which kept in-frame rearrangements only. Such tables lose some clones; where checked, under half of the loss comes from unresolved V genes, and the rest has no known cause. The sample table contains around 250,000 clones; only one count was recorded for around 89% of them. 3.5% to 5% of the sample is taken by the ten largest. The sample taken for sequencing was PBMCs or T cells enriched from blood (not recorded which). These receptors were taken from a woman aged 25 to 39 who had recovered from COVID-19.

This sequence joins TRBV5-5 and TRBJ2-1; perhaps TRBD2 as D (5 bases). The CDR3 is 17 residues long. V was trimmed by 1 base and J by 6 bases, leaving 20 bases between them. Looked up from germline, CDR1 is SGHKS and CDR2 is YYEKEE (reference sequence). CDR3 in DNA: TGTGCCAGCAGCTTGTATCTAGGGAACGGGAATATCAATGAGCAGTTCTTC. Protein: CASSLYLGNGNINEQFF.

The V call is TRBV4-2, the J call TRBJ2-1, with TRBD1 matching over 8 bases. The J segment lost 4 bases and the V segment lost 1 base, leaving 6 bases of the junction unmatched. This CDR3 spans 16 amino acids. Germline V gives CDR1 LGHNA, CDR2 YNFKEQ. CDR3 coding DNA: TGTGCCAGCAGCCAAGCTGCGAGGACAGGGTACAATGAGCAGTTCTTC. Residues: CASSQAARTGYNEQFF.

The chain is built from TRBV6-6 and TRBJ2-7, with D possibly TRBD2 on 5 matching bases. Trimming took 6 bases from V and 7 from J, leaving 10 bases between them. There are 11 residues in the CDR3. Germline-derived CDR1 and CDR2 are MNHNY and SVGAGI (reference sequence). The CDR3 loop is CASSERREQYF. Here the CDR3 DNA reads TGTGCCAGCAGCGAACGGAGGGAGCAGTACTTC.

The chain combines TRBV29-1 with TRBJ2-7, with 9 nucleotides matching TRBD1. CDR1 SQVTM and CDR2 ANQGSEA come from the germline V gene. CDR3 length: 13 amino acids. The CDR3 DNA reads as TGCAGTGTAAGCCCGACAGGGGGTTGGGAGCAGTACTTC. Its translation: CSVSPTGGWEQYF.

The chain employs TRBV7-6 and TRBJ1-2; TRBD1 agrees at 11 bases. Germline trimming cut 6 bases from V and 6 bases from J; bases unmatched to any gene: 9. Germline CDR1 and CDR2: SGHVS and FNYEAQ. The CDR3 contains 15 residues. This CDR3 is CASRPSDRGLDGYTF. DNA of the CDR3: TGTGCCAGCAGACCATCGGACAGGGGGCTCGATGGCTACACCTTC. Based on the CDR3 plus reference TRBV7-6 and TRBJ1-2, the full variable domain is GAGVSQSPRYKVTKRGQDVALRCDPISGHVSLYWYRQALGQGPEFLTYFNYEAQQDKSGLPNDRFSAERPEGSISTLTIQRTEQRDSAMYRCASRPSDRGLDGYTFGSGTRLTVV.

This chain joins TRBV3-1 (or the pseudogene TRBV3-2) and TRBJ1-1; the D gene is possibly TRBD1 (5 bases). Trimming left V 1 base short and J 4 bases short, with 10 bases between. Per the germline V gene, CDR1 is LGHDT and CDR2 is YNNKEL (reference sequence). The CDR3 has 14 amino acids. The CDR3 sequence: CASSQGGRSTEAFF. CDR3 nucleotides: TGTGCCAGCAGCCAAGGGGGGAGGAGCACTGAAGCTTTCTTT.

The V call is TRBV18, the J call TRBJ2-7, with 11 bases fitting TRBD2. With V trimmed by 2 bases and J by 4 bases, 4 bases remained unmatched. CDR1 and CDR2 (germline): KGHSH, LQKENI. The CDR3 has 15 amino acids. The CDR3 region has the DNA TGTGCCAGCTCACCATTGCTAGCGGGAGGATACGAGCAGTACTTC. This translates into CASSPLLAGGYEQYF.

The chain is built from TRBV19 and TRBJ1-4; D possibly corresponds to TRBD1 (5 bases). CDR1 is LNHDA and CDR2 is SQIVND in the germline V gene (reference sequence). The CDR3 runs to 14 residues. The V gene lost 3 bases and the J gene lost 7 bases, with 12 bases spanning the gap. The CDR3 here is CASSIQGGGEKLFF. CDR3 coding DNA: TGTGCCAGTAGTATTCAGGGCGGCGGTGAAAAACTGTTTTTT.

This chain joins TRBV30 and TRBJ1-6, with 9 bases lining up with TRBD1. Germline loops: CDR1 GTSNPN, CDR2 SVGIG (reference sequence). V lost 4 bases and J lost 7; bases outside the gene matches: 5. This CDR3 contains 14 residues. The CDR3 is CAWTPGTGNSPLHF. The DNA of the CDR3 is TGTGCCTGGACGCCCGGGACAGGGAATTCACCCCTCCACTTT.

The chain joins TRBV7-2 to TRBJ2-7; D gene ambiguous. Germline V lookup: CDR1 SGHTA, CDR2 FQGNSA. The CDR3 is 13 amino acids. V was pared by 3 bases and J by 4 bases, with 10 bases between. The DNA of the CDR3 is TGTGCCAGCAGCTTGACAAGGTGGTACGAGCAGTACTTC. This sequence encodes CASSLTRWYEQYF.

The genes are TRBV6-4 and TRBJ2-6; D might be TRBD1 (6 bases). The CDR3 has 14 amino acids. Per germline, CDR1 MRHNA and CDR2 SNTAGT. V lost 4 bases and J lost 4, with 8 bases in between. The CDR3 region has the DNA TGTGCCAGCAGTGGACAGGCCGGGGCCAACGTCCTGACTTTC. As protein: CASSGQAGANVLTF.

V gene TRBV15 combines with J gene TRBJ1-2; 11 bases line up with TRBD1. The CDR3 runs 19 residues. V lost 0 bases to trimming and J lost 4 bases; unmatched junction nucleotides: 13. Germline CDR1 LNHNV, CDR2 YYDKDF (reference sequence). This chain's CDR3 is CATSRDPRDRGTPSYGYTF. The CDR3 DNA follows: TGTGCCACCAGCAGAGACCCCCGGGACAGGGGGACGCCCTCCTATGGCTACACCTTC. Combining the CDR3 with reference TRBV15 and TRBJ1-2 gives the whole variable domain DAMVIQNPRYQVTQFGKPVTLSCSQTLNHNVMYWYQQKSSQAPKLLFHYYDKDFNNEADTPDNFQSRRPNTSFCFLDIRSPGLGDTAMYLCATSRDPRDRGTPSYGYTFGSGTRLTVV.

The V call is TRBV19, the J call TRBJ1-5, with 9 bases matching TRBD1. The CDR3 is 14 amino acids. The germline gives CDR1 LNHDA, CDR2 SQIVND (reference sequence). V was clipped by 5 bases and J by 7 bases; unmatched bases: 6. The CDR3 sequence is CASSPRTGVQPQHF. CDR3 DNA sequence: TGTGCCAGTAGTCCACGGACAGGGGTCCAGCCCCAGCATTTT.

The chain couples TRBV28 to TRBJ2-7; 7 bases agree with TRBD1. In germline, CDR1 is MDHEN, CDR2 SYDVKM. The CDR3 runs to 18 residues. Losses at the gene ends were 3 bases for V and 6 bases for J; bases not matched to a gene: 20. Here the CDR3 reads CASSFIGVRGTVSTEQYF. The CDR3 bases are TGTGCCAGCAGTTTCATCGGCGTCCGTGGGACAGTCTCTACCGAGCAGTACTTC.

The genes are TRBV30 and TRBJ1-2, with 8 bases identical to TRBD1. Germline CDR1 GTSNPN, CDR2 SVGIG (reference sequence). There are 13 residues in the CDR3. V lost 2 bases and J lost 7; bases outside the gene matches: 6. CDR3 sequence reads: CAWSMQGALGYTF. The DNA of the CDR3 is TGTGCCTGGAGTATGCAGGGGGCGCTTGGCTACACCTTC. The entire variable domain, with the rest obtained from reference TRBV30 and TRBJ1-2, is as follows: SQTIHQWPATLVQPVGSPLSLECTVEGTSNPNLYWYRQAAGRGLQLLFYSVGIGQISSEVPQNLSASRPQDRQFILSSKKLLLSDSGFYLCAWSMQGALGYTFGSGTRLTVV.

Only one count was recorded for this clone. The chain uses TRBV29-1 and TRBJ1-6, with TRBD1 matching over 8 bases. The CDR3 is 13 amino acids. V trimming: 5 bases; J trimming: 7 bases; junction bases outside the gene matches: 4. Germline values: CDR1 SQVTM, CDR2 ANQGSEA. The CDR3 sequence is CSVQTGGNSPLHF. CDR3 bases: TGCAGCGTTCAAACAGGGGGAAATTCACCCCTCCACTTT.

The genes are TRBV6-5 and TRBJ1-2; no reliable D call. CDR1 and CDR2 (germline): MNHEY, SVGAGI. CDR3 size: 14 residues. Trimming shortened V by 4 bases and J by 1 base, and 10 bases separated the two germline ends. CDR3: CASSLSGDNYGYTF. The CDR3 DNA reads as TGTGCCAGCAGTTTGTCGGGTGATAACTATGGCTACACCTTC.

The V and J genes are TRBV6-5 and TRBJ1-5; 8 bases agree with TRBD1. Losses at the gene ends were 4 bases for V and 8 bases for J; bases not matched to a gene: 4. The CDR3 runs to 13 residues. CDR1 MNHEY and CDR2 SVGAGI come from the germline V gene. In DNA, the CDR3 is TGTGCCAGCAGTTCCGCGACAGGGGAGCCCCAGCATTTT. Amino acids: CASSSATGEPQHF.

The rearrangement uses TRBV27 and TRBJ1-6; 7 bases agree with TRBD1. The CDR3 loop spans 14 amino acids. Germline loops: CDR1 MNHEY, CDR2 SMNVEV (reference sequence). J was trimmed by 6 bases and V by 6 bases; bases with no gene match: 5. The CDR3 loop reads CASSPTGTNSPLHF. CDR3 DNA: TGTGCCAGCAGCCCGACAGGGACTAATTCACCCCTCCACTTT.

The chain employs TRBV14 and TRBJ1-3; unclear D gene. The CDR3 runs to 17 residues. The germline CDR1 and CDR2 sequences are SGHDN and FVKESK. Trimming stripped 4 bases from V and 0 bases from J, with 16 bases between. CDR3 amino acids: CASSRWPPGISGNTIYF. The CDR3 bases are TGTGCCAGCAGCCGTTGGCCCCCCGGGATCTCTGGAAACACCATATATTTT.

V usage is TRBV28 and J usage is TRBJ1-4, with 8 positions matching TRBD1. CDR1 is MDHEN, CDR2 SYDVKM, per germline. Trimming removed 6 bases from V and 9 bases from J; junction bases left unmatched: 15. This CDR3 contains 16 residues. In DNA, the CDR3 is TGTGCCAGCAGCTTAACCCACAGGGGGTTGGTGAAAAAACTGTTTTTT. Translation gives CASSLTHRGLVKKLFF.

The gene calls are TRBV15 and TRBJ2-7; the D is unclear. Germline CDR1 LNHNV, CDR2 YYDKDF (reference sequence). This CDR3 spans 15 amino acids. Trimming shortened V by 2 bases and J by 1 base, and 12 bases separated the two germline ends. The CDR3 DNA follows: TGTGCCACCAGCAGACCGGCCTCCGGGTCCTACGAGCAGTACTTC. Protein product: CATSRPASGSYEQYF.

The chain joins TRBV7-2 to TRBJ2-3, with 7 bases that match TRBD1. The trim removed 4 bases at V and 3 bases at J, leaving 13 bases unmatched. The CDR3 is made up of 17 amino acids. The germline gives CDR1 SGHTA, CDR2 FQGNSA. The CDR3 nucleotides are TGTGCCAGCAGCTCAAGACGACAGGGTTGGGGGACAGATACGCAGTATTTT. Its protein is CASSSRRQGWGTDTQYF.

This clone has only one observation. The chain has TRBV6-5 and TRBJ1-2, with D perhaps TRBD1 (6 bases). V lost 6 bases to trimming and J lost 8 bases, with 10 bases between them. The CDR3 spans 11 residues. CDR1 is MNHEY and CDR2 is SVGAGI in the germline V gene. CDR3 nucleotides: TGTGCCAGCAGGGCAGGGGAAGGCTACACCTTC. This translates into CASRAGEGYTF.

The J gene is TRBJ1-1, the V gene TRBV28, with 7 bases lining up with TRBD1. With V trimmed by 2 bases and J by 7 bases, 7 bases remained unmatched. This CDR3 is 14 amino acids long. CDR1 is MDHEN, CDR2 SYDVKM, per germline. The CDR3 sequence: CASSLSRGQNEAFF. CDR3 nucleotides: TGTGCCAGCAGTTTAAGTAGGGGGCAAAATGAAGCTTTCTTT.

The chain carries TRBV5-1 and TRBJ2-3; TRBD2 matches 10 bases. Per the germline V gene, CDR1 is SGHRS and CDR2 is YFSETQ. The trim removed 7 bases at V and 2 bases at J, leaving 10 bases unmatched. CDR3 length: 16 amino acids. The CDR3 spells CASRLAGREYTDTQYF. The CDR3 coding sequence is TGCGCCAGCCGACTAGCGGGCAGAGAATACACAGATACGCAGTATTTT.